These 29 T cell receptor beta chains were all obtained from the same sample, sequenced in a study of shared clonotypes between healthy human individuals. The data were produced by immunoSEQ multiplex PCR, yet TCRdb's version contains in-frame clones alone and is incomplete. The sample lists about 2,500,000 clones, over 85% seen once, with 0.14% in the top ten. The sample was naive CD4+ T cells sorted from blood. Subset: CD45RA+ positively selected. These receptors were collected from a man aged 18 to 35 in good health.

This rearrangement joins TRBV27 to TRBJ2-1; 10 bases match TRBD2. V was clipped by 5 bases and J by 4 bases; unmatched bases: 8. Germline values: CDR1 MNHEY, CDR2 SMNVEV (reference sequence). This CDR3 is 16 amino acids long. The CDR3 sequence: CASSPWTSGDYNEQFF. CDR3 DNA sequence: TGTGCCAGCAGTCCGTGGACTAGCGGAGATTACAATGAGCAGTTCTTC.

The chain joins TRBV30 to TRBJ2-7; D may match TRBD1 or TRBD2 (5 bases each). The germline gives CDR1 GTSNPN, CDR2 SVGIG (reference sequence). Trimming removed 1 base at V and 4 bases at J, with 23 bases between. CDR3 length: 17 amino acids. The CDR3 is CAWSAPPLYGARYEQYF. The CDR3 DNA follows: TGTGCCTGGAGTGCCCCCCCTTTGTACGGGGCCCGATACGAGCAGTACTTC.

The chain employs TRBV10-3 and TRBJ1-1, with D perhaps TRBD1 (5 bases). V was shortened by 6 bases and J by 4 bases, with 18 bases between the two germline ends. This CDR3 has 15 amino acids. Per germline, CDR1 ENHRY and CDR2 SYGVKD. The CDR3 spells CAISQSTGGGTEAFF. CDR3 nucleotide sequence: TGTGCCATCAGCCAGTCGACCGGGGGGGGCACTGAAGCTTTCTTT.

The rearrangement uses TRBV18 and TRBJ1-5; possible D gene TRBD1, 6 bases. The V end lost 1 base, the J end lost 9 bases, and 25 bases lay between the germline ends. Per the germline V gene, CDR1 is KGHSH and CDR2 is LQKENI. The CDR3 loop spans 18 amino acids. CDR3 sequence (DNA): TGTGCCAGCTCACCACTCAAGACAGGATTCGGGGCCGCGGGGCCCCAGCATTTT. This translates into CASSPLKTGFGAAGPQHF.

The chain carries TRBV2 and TRBJ2-2; D possibly corresponds to TRBD1 (6 bases). Germline CDR1 is SNHLY and CDR2 is FYNNEI. V was trimmed by 6 bases and J by 7 bases, leaving 9 bases between them. The CDR3 contains 12 residues. The CDR3 DNA reads TGTGCCAGCAGCAGGGACATCGGGGAGCTGTTTTTT. Amino acids: CASSRDIGELFF.

Concerning this clone: Other DNA sequences from this sample encode an identical CDR3 as well. V usage is TRBV7-9 and J usage is TRBJ2-5, with a tentative D call TRBD1 (5 bases). CDR1 and CDR2 (germline): SEHNR, FQNEAQ (reference sequence). V dropped 3 bases and J dropped 2 bases, with 10 bases sitting between them. This CDR3 is 14 amino acids long. The CDR3 region has the DNA TGTGCCAGCAGCTTTTGGGGCCTTCAAGAGACCCAGTACTTC. It codes for CASSFWGLQETQYF.

The chain uses TRBV2 and TRBJ1-5; D uncertain. Germline CDR1 is SNHLY and CDR2 is FYNNEI. This CDR3 is built from 15 residues. The V end lost 0 bases, the J end lost 4 bases, and 10 bases lay between the germline ends. As DNA, the CDR3 is TGTGCCAGCAGTGAAGCGGCGTTGCAAAATCAGCCCCAGCATTTT. Amino acid sequence: CASSEAALQNQPQHF.

This chain uses TRBV7-2 with TRBJ2-1; D is unresolved. The germline V gene encodes CDR1 SGHTA and CDR2 FQGNSA. The CDR3 totals 14 residues. V was cut by 5 bases and J by 9 bases, with 17 bases left in between. The CDR3 sequence: CASSGADVQAEQFF. As DNA, the CDR3 is TGTGCCAGCAGCGGCGCCGATGTCCAGGCTGAGCAGTTCTTC.

V and J are TRBV27 and TRBJ1-5; D might be TRBD1 (5 bases). Deletions cut 6 bases from V and 9 bases from J, with 15 bases between. The CDR3 is made up of 13 amino acids. Germline V lookup: CDR1 MNHEY, CDR2 SMNVEV (reference sequence). The CDR3 bases are TGTGCCAGCAGGACGGTGGACGGGGGGCCCCAGCATTTT. Residues: CASRTVDGGPQHF.

The chain links TRBV28 to TRBJ2-5; 8 bases are shared with TRBD1. The CDR3 has 15 amino acids. Looked up from germline, CDR1 is MDHEN and CDR2 is SYDVKM. The trim removed 6 bases at V and 5 bases at J, leaving 11 bases unmatched. CDR3 protein: CASSHSGGSVETQYF. The CDR3 bases are TGTGCCAGCAGCCACTCAGGGGGCTCGGTCGAGACCCAGTACTTC.

The V and J genes are TRBV9 and TRBJ2-5; D is perhaps TRBD1 (5 bases). The ends were cut back, 2 bases at V and 5 bases at J, with 16 bases in the middle. The CDR3 totals 15 residues. Germline-derived CDR1 and CDR2 are SGDLS and YYNGEE. This CDR3 reads CASSVSGQTRETQYF. CDR3 bases: TGTGCCAGCAGCGTTTCCGGACAAACCAGGGAGACCCAGTACTTC.

This clone was counted a single time. V is TRBV19 and J is TRBJ2-5; the D gene is possibly TRBD1 (5 bases). Germline V CDR1 and CDR2: LNHDA, SQIVND (reference sequence). Trimming stripped 6 bases from V and 2 bases from J, with 10 bases between. This CDR3 region has 13 residues. In DNA form, the CDR3 reads TGTGCCAGTAGCAGGGAAAGACAAGAGACCCAGTACTTC. The encoded protein is CASSRERQETQYF. The entire variable domain, with the rest obtained from reference TRBV19 and TRBJ2-5, is as follows: DGGITQSPKYLFRKEGQNVTLSCEQNLNHDAMYWYRQDPGQGLRLIYYSQIVNDFQKGDIAEGYSVSREKKESFPLTVTSAQKNPTAFYLCASSRERQETQYFGPGTRLLVL.

The chain employs TRBV5-6 and TRBJ1-3; TRBD1 might be the D (6 bases). V was cut by 0 bases and J by 2 bases, with 9 bases left in between. CDR1 and CDR2 (germline): SGHDT, YYEEEE. The CDR3 has 15 amino acids. Here the CDR3 DNA reads TGTGCCAGCAGCTTGGCCGAGGGGGCTGGAAACACCATATATTTT. Amino acids: CASSLAEGAGNTIYF.

The genes are TRBV4-3 and TRBJ1-6; no reliable D call. The CDR3 runs to 18 residues. Germline CDR1 LGHNA, CDR2 YSLEER. V was pared by 0 bases and J by 2 bases, with 14 bases between. CDR3 coding DNA: TGCGCCAGCAGCCAAGAAACAAACAGCCTCACCTATAATTCACCCCTCCACTTT. Protein sequence: CASSQETNSLTYNSPLHF.

This chain joins TRBV5-1 and TRBJ2-3, with 14 bases aligning to TRBD2. From germline, CDR1 is SGHRS and CDR2 YFSETQ. The CDR3 contains 16 residues. V lost 4 bases, J lost 3 bases, and 4 bases stayed unmatched. CDR3 DNA sequence: TGCGCCAGCAGCAAACGACTAGCGGGAGGGACAGATACGCAGTATTTT. This translates into CASSKRLAGGTDTQYF.

The chain links TRBV4-1 to TRBJ2-4; no reliable D call. The CDR3 is 15 amino acids. Germline V gene lookup returns CDR1 MGHRA and CDR2 YSYEKL. V dropped 8 bases and J dropped 0 bases, with 14 bases sitting between them. This CDR3 is CASRIQLLAKNIQYF. CDR3 in DNA: TGCGCCAGCCGAATACAGCTTCTAGCCAAAAACATTCAGTACTTC.

The chain carries TRBV19 and TRBJ2-3; possible D gene TRBD1, 5 bases. Trimming removed 3 bases from V and 1 base from J, with 14 bases in between. The germline V gene has CDR1 LNHDA and CDR2 SQIVND (reference sequence). This CDR3 region has 16 residues. Here the CDR3 DNA reads TGTGCCAGTAGTATTTCCCCAGGGTGGGGCACAGATACGCAGTATTTT. Amino acids: CASSISPGWGTDTQYF.

V is TRBV6-6 and J is TRBJ1-3; 7 bases line up with TRBD1. CDR1 and CDR2 from the germline V gene are MNHNY and SVGAGI (reference sequence). CDR3 length: 16 residues. The ends lost 6 bases at V and 0 bases at J; junction bases unmatched: 8. CDR3 sequence: CASRGLGGLSGNTIYF. The CDR3 region has the DNA TGTGCCAGCAGGGGCCTAGGGGGCCTCTCTGGAAACACCATATATTTT.

In this sample, this clone turned up a few times. The sample contains more than one DNA sequence encoding this CDR3. This rearrangement joins TRBV6-5 to TRBJ1-5; D not certain. Trimming stripped 8 bases from V and 4 bases from J, with 6 bases between. Germline loops: CDR1 MNHEY, CDR2 SVGAGI. The length of the CDR3 is 11 residues. CDR3 DNA sequence: TGTGCCAGCGGAAATAATCAGCCCCAGCATTTT. The encoded protein is CASGNNQPQHF.

The rearrangement links TRBV2 to TRBJ2-2; D unresolved. This CDR3 contains 13 residues. Germline V gene lookup returns CDR1 SNHLY and CDR2 FYNNEI. V shed 8 bases and J shed 0 bases, with 7 bases lying between them. The CDR3 loop is CASRYSNTGELFF. The CDR3 DNA sequence: TGTGCCAGCCGATACTCGAACACCGGGGAGCTGTTTTTT.

Note on this clone: Within the sample, other DNA sequences also encode this same CDR3. The V call is TRBV9, the J call TRBJ1-6; D unclear. V was pared by 4 bases and J by 7 bases, with 12 bases between. The CDR3 sequence is 14 residues long. Germline CDR1 is SGDLS and CDR2 is YYNGEE. The CDR3 DNA sequence: TGTGCCAGCAGCCCTAGGACGGGGAATTCACCCCTCCACTTT. As protein: CASSPRTGNSPLHF.

This clone was seen only a few times. V is TRBV9 and J is TRBJ2-1, with D maybe TRBD2 (7 bases). Germline V gene data show CDR1 as SGDLS and CDR2 as YYNGEE. The CDR3 spans 15 residues. V was clipped by 0 bases and J by 8 bases, with 15 bases between them. The CDR3 region is CASSVAGGRVDEQFF. For the CDR3, the DNA is TGTGCCAGCAGCGTAGCGGGGGGCCGAGTGGATGAGCAGTTCTTC.

V and J are TRBV5-1 and TRBJ2-3, with D possibly matching TRBD1 (5 bases). V lost 4 bases and J lost 0, with 15 bases in between. CDR1 and CDR2 (germline): SGHRS, YFSETQ. The CDR3 extends over 16 amino acids. CDR3 nucleotide sequence: TGCGCCAGCAGCGTTACAGGAGACCCTAGCACAGATACGCAGTATTTT. Translation: CASSVTGDPSTDTQYF.

The rearrangement links TRBV11-2 to TRBJ2-3; perhaps D is TRBD1 or TRBD2 (7 bases each). V lost 1 base to trimming and J lost 2 bases, with 13 bases between them. The CDR3 loop spans 16 amino acids. The germline gives CDR1 SGHAT, CDR2 FQNNGV. Here the CDR3 reads CASSLVRGGVTDTQYF. CDR3 in DNA: TGTGCCAGCAGCTTAGTCAGGGGGGGGGTCACAGATACGCAGTATTTT.

The V and J genes are TRBV7-2 and TRBJ1-6; D may be TRBD1 (6 bases). The CDR3 consists of 15 residues. Trimming stripped 1 base from V and 10 bases from J, with 14 bases between. In germline, CDR1 is SGHTA, CDR2 FQGNSA. The CDR3 nucleotides are TGTGCCAGCAGCTTAGTCGCGGGGGCTAGATCACCCCTCCACTTT. Its protein is CASSLVAGARSPLHF.

CDR3 amino acids: CASSRTDLQETQYF. CDR3 in DNA: TGTGCCAGCTCGCGGACAGACCTACAAGAGACCCAGTACTTC. V and J are TRBV18 and TRBJ2-5; tentative D call: TRBD1 (6 bases). The V and J ends lost 6 bases and 2 bases respectively, with 13 bases between them. The length of the CDR3 is 14 residues. Germline V gene lookup returns CDR1 KGHSH and CDR2 LQKENI.

The rearrangement uses TRBV5-1 and TRBJ2-1; 9 bases align to TRBD1. V lost 4 bases and J lost 14; bases outside the gene matches: 19. Germline values: CDR1 SGHRS, CDR2 YFSETQ. The CDR3 totals 16 residues. The CDR3 coding sequence is TGCGCCAGCAGCCTAACCGGGGACAGGGCGCTGCCCCTAGAGTTCTTC. Amino acid sequence: CASSLTGDRALPLEFF.

This chain connects TRBV5-4 to TRBJ2-2; the D is unclear. The CDR3 has 15 amino acids. Germline V gives CDR1 SGHNT, CDR2 YYREEE (reference sequence). The V and J ends lost 0 bases and 1 base respectively, with 7 bases between them. The CDR3 DNA follows: TGTGCCAGCAGCTTGGCGGCATGGAACACCGGGGAGCTGTTTTTT. Encoded protein: CASSLAAWNTGELFF.

This rearrangement joins TRBV10-3 to TRBJ1-2; D is possibly TRBD1 (5 bases). Between the trimmed V and J ends, which lost 0 bases and 6 bases, there was a span of 14 bases. CDR3 length: 15 residues. Germline CDR1 reads ENHRY; CDR2 reads SYGVKD. The CDR3 sequence: CAISESSGGGDGYTF. The CDR3 nucleotides read TGTGCCATCAGTGAGTCTTCAGGCGGGGGGGATGGCTACACCTTC.